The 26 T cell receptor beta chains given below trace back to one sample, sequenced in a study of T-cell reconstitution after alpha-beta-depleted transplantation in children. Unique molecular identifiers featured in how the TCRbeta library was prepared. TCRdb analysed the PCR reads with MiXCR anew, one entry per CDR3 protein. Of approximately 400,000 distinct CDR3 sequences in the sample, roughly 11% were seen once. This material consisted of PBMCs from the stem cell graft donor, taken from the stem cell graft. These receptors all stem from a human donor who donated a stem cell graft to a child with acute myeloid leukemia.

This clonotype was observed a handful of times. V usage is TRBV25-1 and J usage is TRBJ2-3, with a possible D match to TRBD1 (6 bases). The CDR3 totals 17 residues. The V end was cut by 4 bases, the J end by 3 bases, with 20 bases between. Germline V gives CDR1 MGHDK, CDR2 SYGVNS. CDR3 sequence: CASSVKDEGHTTDTQYF. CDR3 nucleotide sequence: TGTGCCAGCAGTGTCAAAGACGAGGGACACACAACAGATACGCAGTATTTT.

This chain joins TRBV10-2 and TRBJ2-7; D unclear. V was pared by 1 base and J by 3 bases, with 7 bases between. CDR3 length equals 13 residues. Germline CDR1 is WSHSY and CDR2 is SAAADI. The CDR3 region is CASSEFRNYEQYV. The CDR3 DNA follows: TGCGCCAGCAGTGAGTTCCGGAACTACGAGCAGTACGTC.

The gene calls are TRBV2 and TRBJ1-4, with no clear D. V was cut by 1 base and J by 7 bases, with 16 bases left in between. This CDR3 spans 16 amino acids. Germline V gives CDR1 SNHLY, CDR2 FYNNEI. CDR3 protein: CASSEGVGIFGEKLFF. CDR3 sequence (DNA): TGTGCCAGCAGTGAAGGTGTGGGCATCTTTGGTGAAAAACTGTTTTTT.

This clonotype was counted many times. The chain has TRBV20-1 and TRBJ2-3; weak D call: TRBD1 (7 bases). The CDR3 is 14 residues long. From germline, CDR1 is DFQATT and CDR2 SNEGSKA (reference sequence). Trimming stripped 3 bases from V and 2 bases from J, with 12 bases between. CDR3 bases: TGCAGTGCTAGCCCAGGGGGGCACACAGATACGCAGTATTTT. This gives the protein CSASPGGHTDTQYF.

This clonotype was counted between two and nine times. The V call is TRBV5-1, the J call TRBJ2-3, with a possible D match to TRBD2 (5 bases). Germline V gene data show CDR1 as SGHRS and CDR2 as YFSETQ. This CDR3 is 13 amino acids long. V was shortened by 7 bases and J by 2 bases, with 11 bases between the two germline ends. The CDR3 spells CASGRRNTDTQYF. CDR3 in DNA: TGCGCCAGCGGTAGGAGGAACACAGATACGCAGTATTTT.

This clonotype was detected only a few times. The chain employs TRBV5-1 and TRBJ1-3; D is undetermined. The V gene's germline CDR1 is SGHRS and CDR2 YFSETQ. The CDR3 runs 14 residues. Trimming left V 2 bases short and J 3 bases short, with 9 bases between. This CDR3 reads CASSLTGYGNTIYF. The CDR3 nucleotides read TGCGCCAGCAGCTTAACGGGGTATGGAAACACCATATATTTT.

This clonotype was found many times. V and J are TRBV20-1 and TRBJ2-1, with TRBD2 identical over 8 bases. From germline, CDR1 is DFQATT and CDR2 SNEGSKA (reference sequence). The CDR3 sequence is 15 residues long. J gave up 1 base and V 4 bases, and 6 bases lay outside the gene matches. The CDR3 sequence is CSAIASGSSYNEQFF. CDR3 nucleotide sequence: TGCAGTGCTATCGCAAGCGGGAGTTCCTACAATGAGCAGTTCTTC.

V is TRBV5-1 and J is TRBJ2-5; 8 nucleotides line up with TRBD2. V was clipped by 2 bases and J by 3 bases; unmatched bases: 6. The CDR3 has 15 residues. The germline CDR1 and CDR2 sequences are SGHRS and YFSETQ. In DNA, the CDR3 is TGCGCCAGCAGCTTAGCGGGGGCCACCAAAGAGACCCAGTACTTC. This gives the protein CASSLAGATKETQYF.

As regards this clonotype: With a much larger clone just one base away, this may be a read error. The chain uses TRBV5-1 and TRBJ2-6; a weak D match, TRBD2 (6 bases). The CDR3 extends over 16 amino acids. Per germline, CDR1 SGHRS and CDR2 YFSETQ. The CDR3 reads CASSLVPGTGANGLTF. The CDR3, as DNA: TGCGCCAGCAGCTTGGTTCCAGGGACTGGGGCCAACGGCCTGACTTTC. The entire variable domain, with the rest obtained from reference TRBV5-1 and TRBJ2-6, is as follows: KAGVTQTPRYLIKTRGQQVTLSCSPISGHRSVSWYQQTPGQGLQFLFEYFSETQRNKGNFPGRFSGRQFSNSRSEMNVSTLELGDSALYLCASSLVPGTGANGLTFGAGSRLTVL.

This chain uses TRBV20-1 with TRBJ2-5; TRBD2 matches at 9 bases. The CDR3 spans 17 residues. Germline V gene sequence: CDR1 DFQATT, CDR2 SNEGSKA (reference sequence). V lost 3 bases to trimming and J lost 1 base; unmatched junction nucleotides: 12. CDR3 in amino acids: CSASQAGGAWVQETQYF. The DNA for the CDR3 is TGCAGTGCTAGTCAAGCGGGAGGCGCCTGGGTCCAAGAGACCCAGTACTTC.

The CDR3 sequence is CASSTGTATDTQYF. CDR3 nucleotide sequence: TGCGCCAGCAGCACTGGGACGGCCACAGATACGCAGTATTTT. This chain links TRBV5-1 with TRBJ2-3; tentatively, D is TRBD1 or TRBD2 (5 bases each). Trimming pared 4 bases from V and 2 bases from J, leaving 11 bases between. The CDR3 is 14 amino acids. Germline-derived CDR1 and CDR2 are SGHRS and YFSETQ.

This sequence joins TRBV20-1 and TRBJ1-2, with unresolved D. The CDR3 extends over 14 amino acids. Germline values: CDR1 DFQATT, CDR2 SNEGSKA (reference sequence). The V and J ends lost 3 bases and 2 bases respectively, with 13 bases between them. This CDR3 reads CSARGHSLNYGYTF. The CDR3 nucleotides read TGCAGTGCTAGGGGCCACTCTCTGAACTATGGCTACACCTTC.

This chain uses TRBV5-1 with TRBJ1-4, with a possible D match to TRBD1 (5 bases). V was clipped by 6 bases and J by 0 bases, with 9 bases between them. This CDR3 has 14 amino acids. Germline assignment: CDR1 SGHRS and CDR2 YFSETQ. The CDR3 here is CASNSTATNEKLFF. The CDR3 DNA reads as TGCGCCAGCAACTCGACAGCAACTAATGAAAAACTGTTTTTT.

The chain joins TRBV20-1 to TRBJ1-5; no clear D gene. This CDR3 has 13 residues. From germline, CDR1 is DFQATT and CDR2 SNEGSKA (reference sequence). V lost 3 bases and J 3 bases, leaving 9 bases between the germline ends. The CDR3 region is CSARGGHNQPQHF. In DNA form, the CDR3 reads TGCAGTGCTAGGGGAGGGCACAATCAGCCCCAGCATTTT.

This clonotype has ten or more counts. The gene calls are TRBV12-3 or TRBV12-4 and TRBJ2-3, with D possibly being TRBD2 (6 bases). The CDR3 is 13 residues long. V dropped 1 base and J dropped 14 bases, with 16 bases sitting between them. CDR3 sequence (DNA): TGTGCCAGCAGTTTAGTTGTAGCGGAACTGCTGTATTTT. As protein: CASSLVVAELLYF.

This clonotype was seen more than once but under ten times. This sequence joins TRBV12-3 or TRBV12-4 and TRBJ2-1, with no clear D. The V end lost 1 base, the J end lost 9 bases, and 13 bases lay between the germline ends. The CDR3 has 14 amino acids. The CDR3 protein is CASSLEGRMGEQFF. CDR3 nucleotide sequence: TGTGCCAGCAGTTTAGAGGGCCGGATGGGTGAGCAGTTCTTC.

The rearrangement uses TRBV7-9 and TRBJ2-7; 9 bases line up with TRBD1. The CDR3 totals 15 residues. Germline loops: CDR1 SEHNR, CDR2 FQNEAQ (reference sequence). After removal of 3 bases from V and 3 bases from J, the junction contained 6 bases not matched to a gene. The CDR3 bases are TGTGCCAGCAGCTTGAGACCGGGACAGGGCTACGAGCAGTACTTC. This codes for CASSLRPGQGYEQYF.

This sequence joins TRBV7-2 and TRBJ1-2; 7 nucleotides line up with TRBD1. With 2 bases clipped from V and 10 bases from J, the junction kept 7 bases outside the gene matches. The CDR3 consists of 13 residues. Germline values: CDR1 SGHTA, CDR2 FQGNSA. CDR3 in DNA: TGTGCCAGCAGCTTAATGCAGGGGGGCCACTACACCTTC. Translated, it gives CASSLMQGGHYTF.

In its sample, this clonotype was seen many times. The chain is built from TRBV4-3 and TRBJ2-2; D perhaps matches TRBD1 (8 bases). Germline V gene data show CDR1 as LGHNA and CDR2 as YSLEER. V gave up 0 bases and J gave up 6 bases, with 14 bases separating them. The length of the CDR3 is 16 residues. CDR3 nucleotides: TGCGCCAGCAGCCAAGATCAGGGGGCGGGGGCCGGGGAGCTGTTTTTT. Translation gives CASSQDQGAGAGELFF.

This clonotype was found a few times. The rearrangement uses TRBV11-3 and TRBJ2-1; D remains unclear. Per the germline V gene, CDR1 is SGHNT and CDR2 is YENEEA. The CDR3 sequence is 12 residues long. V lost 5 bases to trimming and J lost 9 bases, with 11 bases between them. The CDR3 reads CASSPAPGEQFF. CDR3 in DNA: TGTGCCAGCAGCCCCGCCCCGGGTGAGCAGTTCTTC. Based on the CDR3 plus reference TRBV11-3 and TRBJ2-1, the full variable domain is EAGVVQSPRYKIIEKKQPVAFWCNPISGHNTLYWYLQNLGQGPELLIRYENEEAVDDSQLPKDRFSAERLKGVDSTLKIQPAELGDSAVYLCASSPAPGEQFFGPGTRLTVL.

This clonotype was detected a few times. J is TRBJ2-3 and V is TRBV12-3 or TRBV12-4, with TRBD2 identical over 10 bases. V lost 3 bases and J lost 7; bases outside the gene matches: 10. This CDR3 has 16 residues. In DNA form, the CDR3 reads TGTGCCAGCAGTTTTATCAGCGGGGGGGCCGGGAATACGCAGTATTTT. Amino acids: CASSFISGGAGNTQYF.

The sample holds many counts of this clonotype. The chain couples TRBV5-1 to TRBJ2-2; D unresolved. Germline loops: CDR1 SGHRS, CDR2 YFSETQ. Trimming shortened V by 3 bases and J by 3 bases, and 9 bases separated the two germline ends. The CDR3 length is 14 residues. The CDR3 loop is CASSSLGYTGELFF. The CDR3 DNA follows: TGCGCCAGCAGCTCTCTGGGGTACACCGGGGAGCTGTTTTTT.

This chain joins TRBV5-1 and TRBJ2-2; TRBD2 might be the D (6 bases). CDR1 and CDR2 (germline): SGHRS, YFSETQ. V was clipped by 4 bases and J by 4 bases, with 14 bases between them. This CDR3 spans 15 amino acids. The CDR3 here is CASSAEGRSTGELFF. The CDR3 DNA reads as TGCGCCAGCAGCGCGGAGGGCCGTAGCACCGGGGAGCTGTTTTTT. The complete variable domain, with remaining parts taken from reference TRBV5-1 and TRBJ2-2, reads KAGVTQTPRYLIKTRGQQVTLSCSPISGHRSVSWYQQTPGQGLQFLFEYFSETQRNKGNFPGRFSGRQFSNSRSEMNVSTLELGDSALYLCASSAEGRSTGELFFGEGSRLTVL.

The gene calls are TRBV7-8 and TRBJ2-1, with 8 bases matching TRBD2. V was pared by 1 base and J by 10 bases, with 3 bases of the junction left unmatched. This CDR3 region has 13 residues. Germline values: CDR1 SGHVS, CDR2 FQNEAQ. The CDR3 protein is CASSLVLAGEQFF. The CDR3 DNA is TGTGCCAGCAGCTTAGTTTTAGCGGGGGAGCAGTTCTTC.

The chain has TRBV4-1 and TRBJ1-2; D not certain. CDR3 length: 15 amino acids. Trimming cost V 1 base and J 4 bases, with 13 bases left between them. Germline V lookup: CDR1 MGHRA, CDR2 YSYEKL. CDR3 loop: CASSQVVVFGYGYTF. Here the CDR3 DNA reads TGCGCCAGCAGCCAAGTAGTAGTTTTTGGCTATGGCTACACCTTC.

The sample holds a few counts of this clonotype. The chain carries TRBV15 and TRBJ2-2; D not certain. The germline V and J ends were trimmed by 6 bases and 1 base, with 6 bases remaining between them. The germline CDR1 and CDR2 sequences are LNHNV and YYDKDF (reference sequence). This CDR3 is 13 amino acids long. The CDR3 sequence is CATREQNTGELFF. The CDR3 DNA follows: TGTGCCACCAGGGAGCAGAACACCGGGGAGCTGTTTTTT.